These 9 T cell receptor beta chains were all obtained from the same sample, sequenced in a study of monozygotic twins with inflammatory bowel disease. TCRdb re-analyzed the 5' RACE reads; it lists each CDR3 protein once, without DNA. The data show 200,000 to 250,000 distinct CDR3 sequences, and the top ten clones hold around 1.5%. The sequenced material came from blood. Every receptor here comes from a human donor with ulcerative colitis or Crohn's disease, or a healthy co-twin of an affected twin (not recorded which).

The V and J genes are TRBV25-1 and TRBJ1-2; there is no DNA to check the TCRdb D call of TRBD1. Germline CDR1 is MGHDK and CDR2 is SYGVNS. There are 14 residues in the CDR3. CDR3 residues: CASRAPTGRGGYTF.

V is TRBV24-1 and J is TRBJ2-1; TCRdb indicates TRBD2, and absent DNA this call remains unverified. CDR3 size: 18 residues. Germline V lookup: CDR1 KGHDR, CDR2 SFDVKD. This chain's CDR3 is CATSDYGGSHPSYNEQFF.

The chain is built from TRBV5-6 and TRBJ2-2; TCRdb's D call of TRBD1 is untestable without DNA. The CDR3 contains 15 residues. The V gene's germline CDR1 is SGHDT and CDR2 YYEEEE. The CDR3: CASSLVDRDTGELFF.

This rearrangement joins TRBV7-9 to TRBJ1-2; no DNA is available, so the TRBD1 call from TCRdb remains unchecked. The CDR3 totals 14 residues. Germline assignment: CDR1 SEHNR and CDR2 FQNEAQ (reference sequence). The CDR3 loop is CASSSVFPGGGYTF.

The V call is TRBV12-3 or TRBV12-4, the J call TRBJ1-1; the D call from TCRdb, TRBD1, cannot be confirmed without DNA. The CDR3 has 13 amino acids. CDR3 residues: CASSLRGEVVAFF.

The rearrangement joins TRBV6-5 to TRBJ1-1. The CDR3 consists of 11 residues. Germline CDR1 MNHEY, CDR2 SVGAGI. The CDR3: CAHSGHMEAFF.

This chain links TRBV7-6 with TRBJ2-5. There are 11 residues in the CDR3. Germline V lookup: CDR1 SGHVS, CDR2 FNYEAQ. The CDR3 spells CASSKEETQYF.

The rearrangement joins TRBV20-1 to TRBJ1-5; checking the TCRdb D call of TRBD1 is not possible without DNA. From germline, CDR1 is DFQATT and CDR2 SNEGSKA (reference sequence). This CDR3 region has 14 residues. The CDR3 region is CSARPDTRNQPQHF.

This chain uses TRBV20-1 with TRBJ1-2; TCRdb gives TRBD1 as the D gene, but with no DNA this cannot be confirmed. Germline CDR1 reads DFQATT; CDR2 reads SNEGSKA (reference sequence). The CDR3 contains 14 residues. The CDR3 is CRGAGGVVNYGYTF.